These 23 T cell receptor beta chains originate from one sample sequenced in a study of graft-versus-host responses after intestinal transplantation. The repertoire was sequenced with immunoSEQ multiplex PCR; TCRdb's copy has only in-frame clones and lacks some. Among about 94,000 clones listed, roughly nine tenths were seen once. For these TCRs, the target antigens are not known. Here the sequenced sample was unstimulated CD8+ T cells sorted from spleen or lymph node cells, taken before intestinal transplant. These receptor sequences come from a human donor who received an intestinal transplant.

This clone was seen only once. The genes are TRBV6-1 and TRBJ2-1, with 8 bases lining up with TRBD1. V shed 5 bases and J 7 bases; nucleotides not matched to a gene: 10. The CDR3 has 15 amino acids. The germline CDR1 and CDR2 sequences are MNHNS and SASEGT. The CDR3 reads CASSSPGQVWNEQFF. DNA for the CDR3: TGTGCCAGCAGTTCACCGGGACAGGTGTGGAATGAGCAGTTCTTC.

The rearrangement links TRBV6-5 to TRBJ2-7; a weak D match, TRBD1 (6 bases). Trimming shortened V by 4 bases and J by 3 bases, and 19 bases separated the two germline ends. The CDR3 runs to 16 residues. The germline V gene encodes CDR1 MNHEY and CDR2 SVGAGI. As DNA, the CDR3 is TGTGCCAGCAGTTCGAGTCCCGGGACATGGATCTACGAGCAGTACTTC. Protein sequence: CASSSSPGTWIYEQYF.

This chain connects TRBV9 to TRBJ2-5; D may be TRBD1 (5 bases). Germline values: CDR1 SGDLS, CDR2 YYNGEE. Trimming pared 0 bases from V and 4 bases from J, leaving 13 bases between. This CDR3 comprises 15 residues. This CDR3 reads CASSVGPQGAETQYF. For the CDR3, the DNA is TGTGCCAGCAGCGTAGGACCCCAGGGTGCAGAGACCCAGTACTTC.

The chain is built from TRBV30 and TRBJ2-5; D may be TRBD2 (6 bases). The germline V gene has CDR1 GTSNPN and CDR2 SVGIG (reference sequence). The CDR3 is made up of 13 amino acids. Trimming left V 5 bases short and J 0 bases short, with 10 bases between. The CDR3 is CAWERGNQETQYF. The CDR3 nucleotides read TGTGCCTGGGAGCGCGGGAACCAAGAGACCCAGTACTTC.

The chain uses TRBV12-5 and TRBJ2-2, with TRBD2 matching over 12 bases. CDR1 is LGHNT, CDR2 FRNRAP, per germline. The length of the CDR3 is 17 residues. V shed 3 bases and J 1 base; nucleotides not matched to a gene: 3. The CDR3 sequence: CASGFGLAGLNTGELFF. The CDR3 DNA follows: TGTGCTAGTGGTTTCGGACTAGCGGGGCTGAACACCGGGGAGCTGTTTTTT. The entire variable domain, with the rest obtained from reference TRBV12-5 and TRBJ2-2, is as follows: DARVTQTPRHKVTEMGQEVTMRCQPILGHNTVFWYRQTMMQGLELLAYFRNRAPLDDSGMPKDRFSAEMPDATLATLKIQPSEPRDSAVYFCASGFGLAGLNTGELFFGEGSRLTVL.

V is TRBV21-1 and J is TRBJ2-7; the listed D gene, TRBD2, was not tested against the DNA. TRBV21-1 is annotated as a pseudogene. The CDR3 runs to 17 residues. CDR3 amino acids: CASSKGAFGEPSYEQYF. The CDR3 coding sequence is TGTGCCAGCAGCAAAGGGGCCTTCGGGGAACCCTCCTACGAGCAGTACTTC.

This sequence joins TRBV30 and TRBJ2-1; perhaps TRBD2 as D (5 bases). In germline, CDR1 is GTSNPN, CDR2 SVGIG (reference sequence). Trimming stripped 6 bases from V and 4 bases from J, with 13 bases between. This CDR3 is 13 amino acids long. The CDR3 reads CACPGSSYNEQFF. CDR3 bases: TGTGCCTGCCCGGGATCAAGTTACAATGAGCAGTTCTTC.

V is TRBV5-1 and J is TRBJ2-1, with 10 bases matching TRBD2. This CDR3 has 15 amino acids. The V gene's germline CDR1 is SGHRS and CDR2 YFSETQ. J was trimmed by 3 bases and V by 7 bases; bases with no gene match: 7. The CDR3 DNA sequence: TGCGCCAGCGGGGAGCGGGAGGGCAGCTACAATGAGCAGTTCTTC. It codes for CASGEREGSYNEQFF.

The V call is TRBV4-1, the J call TRBJ2-2; 11 bases match TRBD2. Looked up from germline, CDR1 is MGHRA and CDR2 is YSYEKL. This CDR3 region has 17 residues. V gave up 4 bases and J gave up 1 base; unmatched junction bases: 5. This CDR3 is CASSRSGLAGNTGELFF. The CDR3 bases are TGCGCCAGCAGCCGATCCGGACTAGCGGGGAACACCGGGGAGCTGTTTTTT.

V and J are TRBV19 and TRBJ1-5; 8 nucleotides match TRBD1. The CDR3 sequence is 16 residues long. The ends lost 3 bases at V and 1 base at J; junction bases unmatched: 5. CDR1 and CDR2 from the germline V gene are LNHDA and SQIVND (reference sequence). The CDR3 sequence: CASSIDRGGSNQPQHF. CDR3 in DNA: TGTGCCAGTAGTATCGACAGGGGAGGAAGCAATCAGCCCCAGCATTTT.

This sequence joins TRBV7-9 and TRBJ2-7, with TRBD1 identical over 7 bases. After removal of 4 bases from V and 2 bases from J, the junction contained 5 bases not matched to a gene. The CDR3 extends over 14 amino acids. From germline, CDR1 is SEHNR and CDR2 FQNEAQ (reference sequence). CDR3 sequence reads: CASSYRDRPYEQYF. The DNA for the CDR3 is TGTGCCAGCAGCTACCGGGACAGACCCTACGAGCAGTACTTC.

The chain carries TRBV19 and TRBJ1-1; 9 bases line up with TRBD1. With 3 bases clipped from V and 3 bases from J, the junction kept 2 bases outside the gene matches. The V gene's germline CDR1 is LNHDA and CDR2 SQIVND (reference sequence). The CDR3 is 14 residues long. As DNA, the CDR3 is TGTGCCAGTAGTATGGGACAGGGTTACACTGAAGCTTTCTTT. Translation: CASSMGQGYTEAFF.

The J gene is TRBJ1-4, the V gene TRBV25-1, with D unresolved. The CDR3 consists of 14 residues. Germline V gives CDR1 MGHDK, CDR2 SYGVNS. The V end lost 8 bases, the J end lost 0 bases, and 10 bases lay between the germline ends. The CDR3 spells CASSDWATNEKLFF. CDR3 coding DNA: TGTGCCAGCTCCGACTGGGCAACTAATGAAAAACTGTTTTTT.

This chain uses TRBV21-1 with TRBJ2-1; TRBD2 was called by the table and not checked on the DNA. TRBV21-1 is marked as a pseudogene. The length of the CDR3 is 18 residues. CDR3 region: CASSTPSGGGAVDNEQFF. The DNA for the CDR3 is TGTGCCAGCAGCACTCCTAGCGGGGGGGGCGCTGTGGACAATGAGCAGTTCTTC.

The rearrangement uses TRBV30 and TRBJ1-1, with 8 bases identical to TRBD1. Per germline, CDR1 GTSNPN and CDR2 SVGIG (reference sequence). Trimming cost V 0 bases and J 6 bases; bases outside gene matches: 3. The CDR3 is 13 residues long. The CDR3 loop is CAWSVDRGAEAFF. The CDR3 nucleotides read TGTGCCTGGAGTGTAGACAGGGGCGCTGAAGCTTTCTTT.

The chain combines TRBV19 with TRBJ1-5; maybe TRBD1 (5 bases). There are 13 residues in the CDR3. Trimming took off 5 bases at V and 4 bases at J, with 9 bases between the two ends. Germline V CDR1 and CDR2: LNHDA, SQIVND (reference sequence). Here the CDR3 DNA reads TGTGCCAGTAGTTGGGGGGTTAATCAGCCCCAGCATTTT. Protein: CASSWGVNQPQHF.

The rearrangement links TRBV6-1 to TRBJ1-2; 7 bases are a match to TRBD1. This CDR3 comprises 15 residues. Germline CDR1 reads MNHNS; CDR2 reads SASEGT. V was clipped by 3 bases and J by 4 bases; unmatched bases: 8. CDR3 sequence: CASSDPGQSIYGYTF. For the CDR3, the DNA is TGTGCCAGCAGTGACCCGGGACAGTCGATCTATGGCTACACCTTC.

Concerning this clone itself: The sample holds other DNA sequences that translate to the same CDR3. This chain links TRBV27 with TRBJ2-7; D is perhaps TRBD2 (6 bases). V shed 6 bases and J shed 2 bases, with 11 bases lying between them. The germline CDR1 and CDR2 sequences are MNHEY and SMNVEV (reference sequence). This CDR3 has 13 amino acids. The CDR3 DNA reads as TGTGCCAGCAGCCCTACGGGAGCCTACGAGCAGTACTTC. Translating it yields CASSPTGAYEQYF.

This sequence joins TRBV2 and TRBJ1-5; TRBD1 agrees at 7 bases. Germline trimming cut 6 bases from V and 3 bases from J; bases unmatched to any gene: 5. Germline V gene lookup returns CDR1 SNHLY and CDR2 FYNNEI. This CDR3 contains 14 residues. CDR3 sequence: CASRGDSINQPQHF. The CDR3 nucleotides are TGTGCCAGCAGGGGGGACAGTATCAATCAGCCCCAGCATTTT.

The gene calls are TRBV6-5 and TRBJ1-5; no reliable D call. The V gene lost 6 bases and the J gene lost 2 bases, with 8 bases spanning the gap. This CDR3 region has 13 residues. The germline V gene has CDR1 MNHEY and CDR2 SVGAGI. The DNA of the CDR3 is TGTGCCAGCAGACCTAGTCGCAATCAGCCCCAGCATTTT. This gives the protein CASRPSRNQPQHF.

This chain links TRBV7-9 with TRBJ2-7, with TRBD2 identical over 11 bases. The CDR3 has 15 residues. V dropped 5 bases and J dropped 2; count of bases not matched to a gene: 5. CDR1 and CDR2 from the germline V gene are SEHNR and FQNEAQ (reference sequence). CDR3 in amino acids: CASSEGTSGTYEQYF. The CDR3 region has the DNA TGTGCCAGCAGCGAGGGGACTAGCGGCACCTACGAGCAGTACTTC.

This clone was detected only once. This chain joins TRBV4-1 and TRBJ2-3; D is unresolved. CDR3 length: 14 amino acids. From germline, CDR1 is MGHRA and CDR2 YSYEKL. V lost 0 bases and J lost 0, with 4 bases in between. This CDR3 reads CASSQETSTDTQYF. CDR3 DNA: TGCGCCAGCAGCCAAGAAACTAGCACAGATACGCAGTATTTT.

The genes are TRBV18 and TRBJ1-1; weak D call: TRBD1 (5 bases). The CDR3 loop spans 12 amino acids. V gave up 8 bases and J gave up 1 base, with 8 bases separating them. The germline CDR1 and CDR2 sequences are KGHSH and LQKENI. CDR3 sequence reads: CASLGGNTEAFF. CDR3 sequence (DNA): TGTGCCAGCCTCGGGGGGAACACTGAAGCTTTCTTT.